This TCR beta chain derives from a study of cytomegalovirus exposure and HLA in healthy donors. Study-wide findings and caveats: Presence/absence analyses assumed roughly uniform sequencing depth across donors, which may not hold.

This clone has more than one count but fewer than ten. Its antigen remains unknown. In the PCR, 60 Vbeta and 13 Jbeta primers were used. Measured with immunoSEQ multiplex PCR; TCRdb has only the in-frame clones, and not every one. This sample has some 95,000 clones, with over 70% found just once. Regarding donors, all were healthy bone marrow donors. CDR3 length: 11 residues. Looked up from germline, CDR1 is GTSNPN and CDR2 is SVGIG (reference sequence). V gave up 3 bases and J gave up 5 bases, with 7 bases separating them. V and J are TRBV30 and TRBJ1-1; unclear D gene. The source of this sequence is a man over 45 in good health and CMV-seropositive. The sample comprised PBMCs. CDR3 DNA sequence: TGTGCCTGGAGCCCACGGACTGAAGCTTTCTTT. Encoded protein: CAWSPRTEAFF.